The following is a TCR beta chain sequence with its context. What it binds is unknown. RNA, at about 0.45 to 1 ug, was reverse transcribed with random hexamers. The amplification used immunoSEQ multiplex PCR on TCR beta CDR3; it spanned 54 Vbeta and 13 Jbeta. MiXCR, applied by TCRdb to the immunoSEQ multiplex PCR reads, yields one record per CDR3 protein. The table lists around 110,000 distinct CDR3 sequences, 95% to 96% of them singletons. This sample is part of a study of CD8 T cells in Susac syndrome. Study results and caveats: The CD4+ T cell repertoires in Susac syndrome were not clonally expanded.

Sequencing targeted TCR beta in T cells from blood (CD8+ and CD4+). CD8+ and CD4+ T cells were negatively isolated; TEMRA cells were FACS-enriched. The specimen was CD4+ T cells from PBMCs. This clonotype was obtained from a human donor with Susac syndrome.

The CDR3 sequence is CSARDPGAHGYTF. As DNA, the CDR3 is TGCAGTGCTAGAGATCCAGGGGCACATGGCTACACCTTC. This chain connects TRBV20-1 to TRBJ1-2, with D possibly being TRBD1 (6 bases). V lost 0 bases and J lost 6, with 11 bases in between. Germline loops: CDR1 DFQATT, CDR2 SNEGSKA (reference sequence). The length of the CDR3 is 13 residues.